This section outlines one T cell receptor (beta chain) sequence together with its context. This clonotype occurred many times. Its antigen target is currently unknown. Base qualities are not at hand, and no much larger clone is one base apart. The record originates from a study of neurological immune-mediated disorders (dated by TCRdb to between 2018 and 2021). For the study in its entirety: Among the roughly 35 multiple sclerosis patients, approximately 30 had relapsing-remitting MS and 3 had secondary progressive MS. The 100 to 110 TCR-beta libraries covered PBMC samples along with longitudinal samples, technical triplicates, and paired sorted CD4+ and CD8+ T-cell subsets. Of the approximately 68 subjects in the cohort, about 14 were HAM/TSP patients, roughly 34 were multiple sclerosis patients, and 20 were healthy controls. Peripheral blood TCR-beta repertoires from patients with HTLV-I-associated myelopathy (HAM/TSP), patients with multiple sclerosis, and healthy controls were compared in the study using UMI-based sequencing. The research as a whole found: In phylogenetic analysis, the repertoires of 18 of 34 MS patients grouped into a cluster of related CDR3 sequences, which suggests a possible signature at the repertoire level. No identical CDR3 amino acid sequences were found to be shared among expanded clones across subjects, suggesting that TCR-beta repertoires were private in all groups. No association of the MS cluster with clinical or MRI features was observed, and the need for larger cohorts was stated by the authors. The highest TCR clonal expansion was observed in HAM/TSP patients, whereas the lowest was observed in MS patients, even when compared with healthy controls.

Unsorted PBMC libraries were generated from 2 million PBMCs stored in RNAlater at -80 °C until RNA extraction. The multiple sclerosis patients were enrolled in a US clinical protocol that evaluated disease progression with magnetic resonance imaging. Peripheral blood underwent Ficoll-Hypaque density gradient centrifugation to isolate PBMCs, which were then cryopreserved in liquid nitrogen. The CDR3 spans 14 residues, from the cysteine through the phenylalanine. Only the CDR3 DNA stays, 42 bases, in frame from base 1. The germline V gene supplies CDR1 SGHRS and CDR2 YFSETQ. V is reduced by 0 bases and J by 6 bases, leaving a spacing of 10 bases between them. cDNA synthesis used template-switch 5'RACE with a primer carrying a 10-nucleotide random unique molecular identifier tagging each TCR transcript. Every sequencing run yielded over 190 million TCR-beta sequences covering 15-18 subjects. The RNeasy kit was used to extract total RNA. TCR-beta VDJ regions were amplified with primers for the TCR constant region and the 5'RACE anchor, using the KAPA Real-time Library Amplification kit. Sample indexes and Illumina adaptors were added in a first PCR, and a second PCR then increased library yield. The roughly 650 bp TCR product was size-selected on a 2% E-gel SizeSelection system after Ampure bead purification. Before pooling, library quality was assessed on a Bioanalyzer, concentration was determined with Qubit, and library quantification was performed with the Kapa Library Quantification kit. An Illumina HiSeq 2500 sequenced the libraries paired-end 2 x 150 bp. To increase sequence diversity, roughly 24-31% phiX was spiked into each library pool. Per the source publication's procedure: The UMI-based MiGEC pipeline processed quality-filtered reads and removed over 85% of raw TCR sequences during error correction. IMGT germline references were used for alignment of VDJ genes, and clonotypes were defined by a unique CDR3 amino acid sequence together with V-J genes. VDJtools evaluated clonal expansion, Shannon diversity and CDR3 relatedness (CalcPairwiseDistances, ClusterSamples); CLCbio workbench built phylogenetic trees. A clone was classed as expanded if it had 8 or more unique UMIs, a cutoff based on coefficient-of-variation modelling across technical triplicates. The public sequencing data were trimmed at Q25 with fastp and processed into clonotypes with MiXCR by TCRdb, which kept only in-frame beta chains. Identical CDR3 proteins give one entry, which carries the most common genes and DNA. The V and J calls were not made by the authors but by TCRdb's processing. The sample yields 45,000 to 60,000 distinct CDR3 sequences; more than 3% were counted once. Of the sample, 1.6% falls within the top ten clones.

The receptor was derived from a young man with multiple sclerosis. The chain joins TRBV5-1 to TRBJ1-5, with the D gene not confidently named. Sequenced: PBMCs. This receptor carries the CDR3 CASSLGGTGQPQHF. The nucleotide sequence is given as TGCGCCAGCAGCTTGGGAGGTACCGGTCAGCCCCAGCATTTT.